This T cell receptor (beta chain) was sequenced in a study of T cells in Graves' hyperthyroidism and ophthalmopathy. V was clipped by 1 base and J by 5 bases, with 10 bases between them. The germline gives CDR1 SGHDT, CDR2 YYEEEE. The CDR3 runs 14 residues. Amplified TCR beta CDR3 regions derived from RNA transcripts. HTBI primers drove first-round RT-PCR of the TCR CDR3. TCRdb itself ran the multiplex PCR reads through MiXCR, one entry per CDR3 protein. Of roughly 100,000 distinct CDR3 sequences listed, about half are singletons. Ten or more counts support this clonotype. The chain uses TRBV5-6 and TRBJ2-1, with D maybe TRBD2 (6 bases). This TCR came from a man in his forties or fifties with Graves' hyperthyroidism. The sample comprised blood. The CDR3 DNA reads as TGTGCCAGCAGCTTGATCGTAGCGGACAATGAGCAGTTCTTC. Its protein product is CASSLIVADNEQFF.